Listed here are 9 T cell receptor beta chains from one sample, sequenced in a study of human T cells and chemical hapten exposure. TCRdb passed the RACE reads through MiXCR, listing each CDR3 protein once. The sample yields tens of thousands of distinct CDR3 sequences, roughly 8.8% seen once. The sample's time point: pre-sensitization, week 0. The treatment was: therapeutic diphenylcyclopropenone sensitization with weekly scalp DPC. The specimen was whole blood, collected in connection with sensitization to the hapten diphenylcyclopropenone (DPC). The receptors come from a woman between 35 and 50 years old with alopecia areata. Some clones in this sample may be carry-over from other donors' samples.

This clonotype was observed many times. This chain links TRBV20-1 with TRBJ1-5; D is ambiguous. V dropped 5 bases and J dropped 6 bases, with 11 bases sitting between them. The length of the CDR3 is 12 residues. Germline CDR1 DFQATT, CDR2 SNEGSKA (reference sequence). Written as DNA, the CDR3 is TGCAGTGCTGCCCAAAGCGGTCAGCCCCAGCATTTT. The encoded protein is CSAAQSGQPQHF.

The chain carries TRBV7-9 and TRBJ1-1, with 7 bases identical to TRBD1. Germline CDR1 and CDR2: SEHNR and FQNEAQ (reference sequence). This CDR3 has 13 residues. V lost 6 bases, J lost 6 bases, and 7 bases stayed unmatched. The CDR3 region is CASRYRDRAEAFF. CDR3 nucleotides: TGTGCCAGCAGATACCGGGACAGAGCTGAAGCTTTCTTT.

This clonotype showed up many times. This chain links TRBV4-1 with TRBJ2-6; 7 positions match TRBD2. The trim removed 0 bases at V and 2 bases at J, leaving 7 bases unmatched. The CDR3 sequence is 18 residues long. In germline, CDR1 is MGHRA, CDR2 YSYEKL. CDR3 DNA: TGCGCCAGCAGCCAAGATCCCCAGGGAGGGGCTGGGGCCAACGTCCTGACTTTC. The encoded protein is CASSQDPQGGAGANVLTF.

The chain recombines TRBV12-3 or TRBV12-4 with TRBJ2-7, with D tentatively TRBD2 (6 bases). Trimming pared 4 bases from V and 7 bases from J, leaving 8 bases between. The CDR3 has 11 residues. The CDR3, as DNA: TGTGCCAGCAGTTCTGGGGGGGAGCAGTACTTC. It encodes CASSSGGEQYF.

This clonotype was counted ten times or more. The CDR3 DNA reads as TGTGCCAGCAGCCAAGCGAGGAGTTCCTACGAGCAGTACTTC. Translating gives CASSQARSSYEQYF. This sequence joins TRBV3-1 and TRBJ2-7; D not certain. CDR3 length: 14 residues. V dropped 1 base and J dropped 1 base, with 8 bases sitting between them. Germline loops: CDR1 LGHDT, CDR2 YNNKEL (reference sequence).

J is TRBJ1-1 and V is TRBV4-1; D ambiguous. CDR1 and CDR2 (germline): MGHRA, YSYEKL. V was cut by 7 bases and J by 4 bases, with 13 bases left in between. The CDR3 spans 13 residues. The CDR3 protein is CASTSQRSTEAFF. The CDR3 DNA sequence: TGCGCCAGCACCTCACAAAGGAGCACTGAAGCTTTCTTT.

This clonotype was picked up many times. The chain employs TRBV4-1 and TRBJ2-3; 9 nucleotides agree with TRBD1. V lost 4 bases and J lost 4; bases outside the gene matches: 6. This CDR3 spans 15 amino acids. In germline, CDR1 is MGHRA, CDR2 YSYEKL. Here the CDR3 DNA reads TGCGCCAGCAGCCGGAGGGGACAGGGTCCAGATACGCAGTATTTT. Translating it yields CASSRRGQGPDTQYF.

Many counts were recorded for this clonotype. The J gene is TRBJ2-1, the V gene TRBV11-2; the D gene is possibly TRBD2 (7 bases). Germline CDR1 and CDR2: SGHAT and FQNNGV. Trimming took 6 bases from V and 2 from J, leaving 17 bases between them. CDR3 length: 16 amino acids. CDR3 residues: CASSFVGGRTYNEQFF. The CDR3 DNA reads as TGTGCCAGCAGTTTTGTCGGGGGGCGCACCTACAATGAGCAGTTCTTC.

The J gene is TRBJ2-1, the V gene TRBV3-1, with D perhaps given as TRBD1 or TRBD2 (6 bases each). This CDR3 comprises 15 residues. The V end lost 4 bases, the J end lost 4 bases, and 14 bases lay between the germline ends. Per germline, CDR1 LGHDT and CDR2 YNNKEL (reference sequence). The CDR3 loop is CASSPTGGGYNEQFF. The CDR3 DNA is TGTGCCAGCAGCCCCACTGGAGGGGGTTACAATGAGCAGTTCTTC.